The 16 T cell receptor beta chains below were found in one sample sequenced in a study of T-cell reconstitution after alpha-beta-depleted transplantation in children. This sample's TCRbeta library carried unique molecular identifier barcodes. TCRdb called the PCR reads again in MiXCR, with one record for every CDR3 protein. The sample includes fewer than 700,000 distinct CDR3 sequences, roughly 13% of them seen just once. The sequencing here drew on PBMCs, mostly from graft donor cells, taken 360 days after TCRalphabeta/CD19-depleted stem cell transplant. These receptors all come from a male patient aged 5 to 17 who had a stem cell transplant for acute myeloid leukemia, so the T cells may come from the graft donor.

The chain combines TRBV6-5 with TRBJ1-3; 7 nucleotides line up with TRBD1. This CDR3 is built from 15 residues. The germline V gene encodes CDR1 MNHEY and CDR2 SVGAGI. V was pared by 2 bases and J by 2 bases, with 3 bases of the junction left unmatched. CDR3: CASSYQGEPGNTIYF. CDR3 DNA sequence: TGTGCCAGCAGTTACCAGGGGGAACCTGGAAACACCATATATTTT.

Only a few counts were recorded for this clonotype. The gene calls are TRBV9 and TRBJ2-7; 7 nucleotides align to TRBD2. This CDR3 region has 17 residues. Germline-derived CDR1 and CDR2 are SGDLS and YYNGEE. The J segment lost 0 bases and the V segment lost 4 bases, leaving 13 bases of the junction unmatched. The CDR3 sequence: CASSSEALADHSYEQYF. The CDR3 region has the DNA TGTGCCAGCAGCTCAGAAGCCCTAGCGGATCACTCCTACGAGCAGTACTTC.

This clonotype was observed a few times. The V call is TRBV20-1, the J call TRBJ1-2; D might be TRBD1 (5 bases). Per germline, CDR1 DFQATT and CDR2 SNEGSKA (reference sequence). The CDR3 runs 12 residues. Trimming left V 8 bases short and J 4 bases short, with 14 bases between. The CDR3 nucleotides read TGCAGTACACATGGGGGTAGCTATGGCTACACCTTC. This gives the protein CSTHGGSYGYTF.

The genes are TRBV3-1 and TRBJ2-7, with D possibly matching TRBD2 (6 bases). CDR1 is LGHDT, CDR2 YNNKEL, per germline (reference sequence). Trimming removed 4 bases at V and 2 bases at J, with 15 bases between. CDR3 size: 15 residues. The CDR3 DNA is TGTGCCAGCAGCCTCAGGGAGGTACCCACCTACGAGCAGTACTTC. This gives the protein CASSLREVPTYEQYF.

This clonotype was counted only a few times. V usage is TRBV19 and J usage is TRBJ2-1, with D maybe TRBD2 (6 bases). This CDR3 spans 14 amino acids. Trimming took 7 bases from V and 9 from J, leaving 19 bases between them. Germline V gene data show CDR1 as LNHDA and CDR2 as SQIVND (reference sequence). The CDR3 region has the DNA TGTGCCAGTAAGGGGCGGGGTCATTGGAGTGAGCAGTTCTTC. Translating it yields CASKGRGHWSEQFF.

This clonotype came up many times. The chain links TRBV30 to TRBJ2-1; unclear D gene. The CDR3 is 11 residues long. Deletions cut 4 bases from V and 9 bases from J, with 10 bases between. Germline assignment: CDR1 GTSNPN and CDR2 SVGIG (reference sequence). For the CDR3, the DNA is TGTGCCTGGATTGGATTGGGTGAGCAGTTCTTC. This encodes CAWIGLGEQFF. The full variable domain, its missing parts supplied by reference TRBV30 and TRBJ2-1, is SQTIHQWPATLVQPVGSPLSLECTVEGTSNPNLYWYRQAAGRGLQLLFYSVGIGQISSEVPQNLSASRPQDRQFILSSKKLLLSDSGFYLCAWIGLGEQFFGPGTRLTVL.

The table lists this clonotype with many counts. The CDR3 sequence is CASRLPGENEQFF. CDR3 bases: TGTGCCAGCAGGCTCCCAGGCGAGAATGAGCAGTTCTTC. The chain employs TRBV28 and TRBJ2-1; D is ambiguous. The CDR3 consists of 13 residues. Trimming pared 6 bases from V and 7 bases from J, leaving 13 bases between. The germline V gene has CDR1 MDHEN and CDR2 SYDVKM.

This clonotype was seen a handful of times. V and J are TRBV28 and TRBJ2-2; TRBD2 matches 14 bases. J lost 5 bases, V lost 5 bases, and 10 bases had no gene match. The germline V gene has CDR1 MDHEN and CDR2 SYDVKM. This CDR3 region has 18 residues. Here the CDR3 DNA reads TGTGCCAGCAGTACCCTTAGACTAGCGGGAGGGCCGACCGGGGAGCTGTTTTTT. Its protein is CASSTLRLAGGPTGELFF.

This clonotype has ten or more counts. The CDR3 coding sequence is TGTGCCAGCAGTTTAGGACGGCTTTATAGCAATCAGCCCCAGCATTTT. Protein sequence: CASSLGRLYSNQPQHF. V usage is TRBV28 and J usage is TRBJ1-5, with D unresolved. Germline V gene lookup returns CDR1 MDHEN and CDR2 SYDVKM. This CDR3 region has 16 residues. V lost 2 bases to trimming and J lost 0 bases, with 11 bases between them.

The chain is built from TRBV6-1 and TRBJ2-1; 10 bases fit TRBD2. J was trimmed by 7 bases and V by 6 bases; bases with no gene match: 9. Germline V gene data show CDR1 as MNHNS and CDR2 as SASEGT. The CDR3 spans 15 residues. In DNA, the CDR3 is TGTGCCAGCAGCCCAGCGGGAGGGCCATTTAATGAGCAGTTCTTC. It codes for CASSPAGGPFNEQFF.

This clonotype was observed many times. This chain links TRBV28 with TRBJ1-2; no reliable D call. The germline V gene encodes CDR1 MDHEN and CDR2 SYDVKM. The V gene lost 3 bases and the J gene lost 13 bases, with 18 bases spanning the gap. CDR3 length: 13 residues. CDR3 DNA: TGTGCCAGCAGTTTTCGACCAGGTTACAGTGGCACCTTC. Its translation: CASSFRPGYSGTF.

This clonotype was seen a few times. This chain links TRBV19 with TRBJ2-3, with 7 bases matching TRBD1. This CDR3 region has 16 residues. The V gene end was trimmed by 2 bases and the J gene end by 3 bases; junction bases not matched to a gene: 8. Germline V gives CDR1 LNHDA, CDR2 SQIVND (reference sequence). CDR3 nucleotide sequence: TGTGCCAGTAGTATACTCGGACAGGCGATTACAGATACGCAGTATTTT. It translates to CASSILGQAITDTQYF.

The chain employs TRBV10-3 and TRBJ2-2, with TRBD2 as a possible D gene (6 bases). The V end was cut by 6 bases, the J end by 2 bases, with 13 bases between. CDR3 length equals 15 residues. CDR1 and CDR2 from the germline V gene are ENHRY and SYGVKD. The CDR3 here is CAIRTSPVNTGELFF. In DNA form, the CDR3 reads TGTGCCATCAGGACTAGTCCCGTCAACACCGGGGAGCTGTTTTTT.

This chain joins TRBV14 and TRBJ2-1; D possibly corresponds to TRBD2 (5 bases). The germline V and J ends were trimmed by 1 base and 2 bases, with 6 bases remaining between them. CDR3 size: 14 residues. CDR1 is SGHDN, CDR2 FVKESK, per germline. This CDR3 is CASSQAAAYNEQFF. The DNA of the CDR3 is TGTGCCAGCAGCCAAGCAGCGGCCTACAATGAGCAGTTCTTC.

On this clonotype: A read error may produce the germline difference seen at one junction end. J is TRBJ2-5 and V is TRBV7-7, with TRBD2 matching 10 bases. The CDR3 is 16 residues long. Germline values: CDR1 SSHAT, CDR2 FNYEAQ (reference sequence). CDR3 sequence reads: CASSSLAGATGETQYF. The CDR3 region has the DNA TGTGCTAGCAGCTCCCTAGCGGGAGCCACCGGGGAGACCCAGTACTTC.

This chain links TRBV21-1 with TRBJ2-3; the table gives TRBD1 as D, unverified against the DNA. TRBV21-1 counts as a pseudogene. The CDR3 consists of 15 residues. The CDR3 DNA is TGTGCCAGCTCAAAGGGGCGGACTAGCACAGATACGCAGTATTTT. Translating it yields CASSKGRTSTDTQYF.